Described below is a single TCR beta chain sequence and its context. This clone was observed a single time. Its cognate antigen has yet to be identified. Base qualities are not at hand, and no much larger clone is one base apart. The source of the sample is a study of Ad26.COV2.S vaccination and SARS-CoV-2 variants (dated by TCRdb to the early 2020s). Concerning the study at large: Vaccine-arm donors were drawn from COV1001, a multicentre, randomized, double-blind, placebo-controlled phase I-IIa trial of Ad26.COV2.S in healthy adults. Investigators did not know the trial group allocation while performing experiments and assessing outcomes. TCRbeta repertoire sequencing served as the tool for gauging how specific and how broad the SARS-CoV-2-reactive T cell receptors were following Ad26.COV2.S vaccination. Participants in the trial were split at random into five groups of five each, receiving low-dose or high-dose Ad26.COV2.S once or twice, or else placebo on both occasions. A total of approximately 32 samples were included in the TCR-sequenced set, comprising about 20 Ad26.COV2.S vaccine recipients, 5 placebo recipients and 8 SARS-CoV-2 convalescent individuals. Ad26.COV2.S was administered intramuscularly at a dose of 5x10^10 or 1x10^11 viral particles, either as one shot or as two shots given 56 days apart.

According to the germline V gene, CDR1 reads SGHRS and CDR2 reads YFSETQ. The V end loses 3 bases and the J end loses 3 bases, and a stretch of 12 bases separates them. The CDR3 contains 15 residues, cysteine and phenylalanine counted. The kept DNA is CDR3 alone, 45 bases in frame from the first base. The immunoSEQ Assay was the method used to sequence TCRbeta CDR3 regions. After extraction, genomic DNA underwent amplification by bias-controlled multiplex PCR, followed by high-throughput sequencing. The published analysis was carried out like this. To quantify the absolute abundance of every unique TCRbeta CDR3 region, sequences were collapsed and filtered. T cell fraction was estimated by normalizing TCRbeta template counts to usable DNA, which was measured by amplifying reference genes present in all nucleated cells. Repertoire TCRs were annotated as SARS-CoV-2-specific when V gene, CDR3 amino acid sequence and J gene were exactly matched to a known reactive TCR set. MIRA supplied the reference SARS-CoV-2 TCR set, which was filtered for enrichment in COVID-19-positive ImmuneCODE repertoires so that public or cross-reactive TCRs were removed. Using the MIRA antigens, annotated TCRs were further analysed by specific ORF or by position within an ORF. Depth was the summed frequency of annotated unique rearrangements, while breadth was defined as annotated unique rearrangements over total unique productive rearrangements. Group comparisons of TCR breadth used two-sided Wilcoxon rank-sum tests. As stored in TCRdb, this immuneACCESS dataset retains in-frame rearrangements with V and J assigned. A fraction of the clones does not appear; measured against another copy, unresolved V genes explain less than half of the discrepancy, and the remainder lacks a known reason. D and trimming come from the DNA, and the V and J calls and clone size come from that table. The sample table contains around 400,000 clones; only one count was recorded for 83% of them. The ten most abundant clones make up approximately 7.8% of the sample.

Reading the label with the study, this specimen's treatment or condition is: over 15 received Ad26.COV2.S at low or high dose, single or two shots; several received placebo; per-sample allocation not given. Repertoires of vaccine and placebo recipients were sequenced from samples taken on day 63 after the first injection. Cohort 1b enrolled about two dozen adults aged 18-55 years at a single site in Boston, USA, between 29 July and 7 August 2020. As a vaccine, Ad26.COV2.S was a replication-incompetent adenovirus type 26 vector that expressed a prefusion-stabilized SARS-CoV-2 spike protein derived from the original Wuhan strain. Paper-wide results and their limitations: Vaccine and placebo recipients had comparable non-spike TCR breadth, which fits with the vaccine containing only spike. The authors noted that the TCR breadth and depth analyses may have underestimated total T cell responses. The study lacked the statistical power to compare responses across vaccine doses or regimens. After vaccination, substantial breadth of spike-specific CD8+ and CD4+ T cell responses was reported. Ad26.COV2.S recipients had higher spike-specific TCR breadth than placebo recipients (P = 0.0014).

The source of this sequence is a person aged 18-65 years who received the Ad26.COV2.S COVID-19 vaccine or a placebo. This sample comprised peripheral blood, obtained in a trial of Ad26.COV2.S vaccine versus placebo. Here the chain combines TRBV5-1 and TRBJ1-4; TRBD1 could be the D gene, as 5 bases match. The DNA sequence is TGCGCCAGCAGCTCGGCAGGGTTTGCTAATGAAAAACTGTTTTTT. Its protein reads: CASSSAGFANEKLFF.